The 16 T cell receptor beta chains below all came from one sample that was sequenced in a study of shared clonotypes between healthy human individuals. The protocol was immunoSEQ multiplex PCR, while the TCRdb copy is restricted to in-frame clones and leaves out a portion. The table records some 2,000,000 clones, over 85% of them present only once. Sequenced sample: naive CD4+ T cells sorted from blood. Subset here: CD45RA+ positively selected. These receptors came from a man younger than 35 in good health.

This sequence joins TRBV2 and TRBJ2-7; 10 bases map to TRBD1. V lost 2 bases, J lost 2 bases, and 6 bases stayed unmatched. This CDR3 is 16 amino acids long. Germline assignment: CDR1 SNHLY and CDR2 FYNNEI. The CDR3 DNA is TGTGCCAGCAGTGAAAGAGGACAGGGGGTTGCCTACGAGCAGTACTTC. Protein product: CASSERGQGVAYEQYF.

This chain uses TRBV2 with TRBJ2-1; no clear D. This CDR3 is 14 amino acids long. Per the germline V gene, CDR1 is SNHLY and CDR2 is FYNNEI. Trimming took 2 bases from V and 3 from J, leaving 8 bases between them. CDR3 residues: CASSEMDGYNEQFF. In DNA, the CDR3 is TGTGCCAGCAGTGAAATGGATGGCTACAATGAGCAGTTCTTC. The variable domain in full, completed from reference TRBV2 and TRBJ2-1, reads EPEVTQTPSHQVTQMGQEVILRCVPISNHLYFYWYRQILGQKVEFLVSFYNNEISEKSEIFDDQFSVERPDGSNFTLKIRSTKLEDSAMYFCASSEMDGYNEQFFGPGTRLTVL.

The rearrangement uses TRBV12-5 and TRBJ1-2; no reliable D call. Germline V CDR1 and CDR2: LGHNT, FRNRAP. V was clipped by 7 bases and J by 2 bases, with 23 bases between them. This CDR3 is built from 17 residues. The CDR3 loop is CASVTSPPGKTNYGYTF. In DNA form, the CDR3 reads TGTGCTAGTGTCACCTCCCCTCCGGGGAAAACGAACTATGGCTACACCTTC. Variable domain in full (rest from reference TRBV12-5 and TRBJ1-2): DARVTQTPRHKVTEMGQEVTMRCQPILGHNTVFWYRQTMMQGLELLAYFRNRAPLDDSGMPKDRFSAEMPDATLATLKIQPSEPRDSAVYFCASVTSPPGKTNYGYTFGSGTRLTVV.

The genes are TRBV6-1 and TRBJ1-1, with 7 bases identical to TRBD1. The V segment lost 5 bases and the J segment 0 bases; nucleotides outside the gene matches: 6. This CDR3 contains 15 residues. Per the germline V gene, CDR1 is MNHNS and CDR2 is SASEGT. CDR3 sequence (DNA): TGTGCCAGCAGTTTACGGACAGGAATGAACACTGAAGCTTTCTTT. Protein: CASSLRTGMNTEAFF.

The J gene is TRBJ1-4, the V gene TRBV19; D not certain. This CDR3 region has 13 residues. Trimming removed 6 bases from V and 6 bases from J, with 11 bases in between. Per the germline V gene, CDR1 is LNHDA and CDR2 is SQIVND (reference sequence). CDR3: CASRLGGDEKLFF. The CDR3 DNA is TGTGCCAGTAGGCTTGGTGGTGATGAAAAACTGTTTTTT.

Only one count was recorded for this clone. The genes are TRBV7-2 and TRBJ1-5; D gene ambiguous. Looked up from germline, CDR1 is SGHTA and CDR2 is FQGNSA. This CDR3 region has 14 residues. The V end lost 3 bases, the J end lost 3 bases, and 9 bases lay between the germline ends. CDR3 nucleotides: TGTGCCAGCAGCTTTCCGGGGTACAATCAGCCCCAGCATTTT. Amino acids: CASSFPGYNQPQHF.

The sample holds one count of this clone. V is TRBV29-1 and J is TRBJ2-7; a possible D gene is TRBD2 (5 bases). Germline values: CDR1 SQVTM, CDR2 ANQGSEA. The CDR3 has 13 residues. CDR3 bases: TGCGCCCGCCAAAGGCGGAGGTTCTACGAGCAGTACTTC. Protein sequence: CARQRRRFYEQYF.

J is TRBJ2-7 and V is TRBV19; TRBD1 agrees at 8 bases. J gave up 1 base and V 4 bases, and 3 bases lay outside the gene matches. Germline CDR1 and CDR2: LNHDA and SQIVND (reference sequence). The CDR3 is 14 residues long. In nucleotides, the CDR3 is TGTGCCAGTAGTAGGACAGGGCAGTCCTACGAGCAGTACTTC. This sequence encodes CASSRTGQSYEQYF.

V is TRBV29-1 and J is TRBJ1-2; weak D call: TRBD1 (5 bases). CDR1 is SQVTM, CDR2 ANQGSEA, per germline. Deletions cut 1 base from V and 5 bases from J, with 14 bases between. The CDR3 runs to 14 residues. The CDR3 loop reads CSVEGGGAPYGYTF. The CDR3, as DNA: TGCAGCGTTGAAGGGGGGGGAGCTCCTTATGGCTACACCTTC. Full variable domain (rest looked up from reference TRBV29-1 and TRBJ1-2): SAVISQKPSRDICQRGTSLTIQCQVDSQVTMMFWYRQQPGQSLTLIATANQGSEATYESGFVIDKFPISRPNLTFSTLTVSNMSPEDSSIYLCSVEGGGAPYGYTFGSGTRLTVV.

The chain joins TRBV28 to TRBJ2-1, with 9 bases that match TRBD1. The CDR3 spans 15 residues. V dropped 2 bases and J dropped 4; count of bases not matched to a gene: 3. CDR1 MDHEN and CDR2 SYDVKM come from the germline V gene. The DNA of the CDR3 is TGTGCCAGCAGTTTACGGGGACAGGGTTACAATGAGCAGTTCTTC. As protein: CASSLRGQGYNEQFF.

The chain recombines TRBV6-6 with TRBJ2-2; possibly TRBD1 or TRBD2 for D (5 bases each). Trimming stripped 6 bases from V and 1 base from J, with 9 bases between. Germline CDR1 reads MNHNY; CDR2 reads SVGAGI (reference sequence). The CDR3 loop spans 14 amino acids. The CDR3 DNA sequence: TGTGCCAGCAGCTGGGACCTGAACACCGGGGAGCTGTTTTTT. Translating gives CASSWDLNTGELFF.

Concerning this clone: The identical CDR3 is also encoded by other nucleotide sequences in the sample. V gene TRBV9 combines with J gene TRBJ1-1; 9 bases agree with TRBD1. Germline V lookup: CDR1 SGDLS, CDR2 YYNGEE. The V gene end was trimmed by 3 bases and the J gene end by 1 base; junction bases not matched to a gene: 1. The CDR3 has 14 residues. CDR3 loop: CASSATGGNTEAFF. The CDR3 coding sequence is TGTGCCAGCAGCGCGACAGGGGGGAACACTGAAGCTTTCTTT.

The V gene is TRBV6-5, the J gene TRBJ1-3; tentatively, D is TRBD1 (5 bases). Trimming left V 7 bases short and J 0 bases short, with 10 bases between. Germline CDR1 and CDR2: MNHEY and SVGAGI. The CDR3 consists of 14 residues. DNA for the CDR3: TGTGCCAGCACTCGGGACCCCTCTGGAAACACCATATATTTT. Encoded protein: CASTRDPSGNTIYF.

J is TRBJ2-7 and V is TRBV30; unclear D gene. The CDR3 has 11 amino acids. The germline V and J ends were trimmed by 1 base and 6 bases, with 7 bases remaining between them. From germline, CDR1 is GTSNPN and CDR2 SVGIG (reference sequence). DNA of the CDR3: TGTGCCTGGAGTGCCGCCATCGAGCAGTACTTC. Translation: CAWSAAIEQYF.

V is TRBV28 and J is TRBJ2-7, with 7 bases fitting TRBD1. Trimming cost V 7 bases and J 6 bases; bases outside gene matches: 12. Germline V gene sequence: CDR1 MDHEN, CDR2 SYDVKM. The CDR3 is 14 amino acids. CDR3 protein: CASIATQGGSEQYF. In DNA, the CDR3 is TGTGCCAGCATCGCTACGCAAGGGGGCTCCGAGCAGTACTTC.

This chain joins TRBV19 and TRBJ2-7; 8 bases map to TRBD1. Germline CDR1 LNHDA, CDR2 SQIVND (reference sequence). The CDR3 consists of 13 residues. Trimming at V came to 4 bases and at J to 3 bases, leaving 2 bases not matched to a gene. CDR3 in amino acids: CASSTGTGYEQYF. CDR3 nucleotides: TGTGCCAGTAGTACCGGGACAGGCTACGAGCAGTACTTC.